This T cell receptor beta chain was captured by sequencing in a study of STAT5B mutations in CD4+ large granular lymphocyte leukemia. Overall study results and limits: No patients shared main leukemic clonotypes, though roughly 27% appeared at low frequency elsewhere. Top patient clones used TRBV06 genes more often: 8/27 versus 2/35 in controls.

This clone was picked up a small number of times. What it binds is unknown. Germline V gene lookup returns CDR1 LGHNA and CDR2 YNFKEQ. The V gene lost 4 bases and the J gene lost 2 bases, with 5 bases spanning the gap. The CDR3 sequence is 13 residues long. Sequencing used immunoSEQ multiplex PCR; TCRdb keeps in-frame clones, though not all of them. Among fewer than 35,000 clones, less than 80% were seen once, and the ten largest hold over 2%. The sequence was obtained from a human donor in good health. The specimen sequenced was CD4+ T cells from blood buffy coats. The chain couples TRBV4-2 to TRBJ2-2; D gene uncertain. The DNA for the CDR3 is TGTGCCAGCAGCCGCTATAACACCGGGGAGCTGTTTTTT. It codes for CASSRYNTGELFF.